Listed below are T cell receptor beta chains from one sample, sequenced in a study of vaccination and CD4 T cells after COVID-19. TCRdb fed the PCR reads into MiXCR, producing one record per CDR3 protein. This table holds tens of thousands of distinct CDR3 sequences, about 33% found once. For these TCRs, the target antigens are not known. Sequencing input: cultured CD4+ T cells from blood. These receptor sequences come from a human donor with COVID-19. Both conserved end residues are part of each CDR3. The order of the fields is J gene, clone size, D gene, V gene, CDR3 DNA, CDR3 protein. A D gene is named only where the DNA matches it firmly. Clone size is stated in some rows and not others, as once, few, many or a class when expanded.

j_call: TRBJ1-2; clone_size: -; d_call: -; v_call: TRBV12-3/TRBV12-4; cdr3_nt: TGTGCCAGCAGTTTACGGGGAGGTCTGCATGGCTACACCTTC; cdr3_aa: CASSLRGGLHGYTF
j_call: TRBJ2-1; clone_size: -; d_call: -; v_call: TRBV15; cdr3_nt: TGTGCCACCAGCAGAAGACAGTCACCGTACAATGAGCAGTTCTTC; cdr3_aa: CATSRRQSPYNEQFF
j_call: TRBJ1-5; clone_size: medium-sized; d_call: -; v_call: TRBV2; cdr3_nt: TGTGCCAGCAGCGCACAGGGATTGAATCAGCCCCAGCATTTT; cdr3_aa: CASSAQGLNQPQHF
j_call: TRBJ2-5; clone_size: -; d_call: -; v_call: TRBV5-1; cdr3_nt: TGCGCCAGCAGCGTCCAACCGGTGACTATCCAAGAGACCCAGTACTTC; cdr3_aa: CASSVQPVTIQETQYF
j_call: TRBJ1-6; clone_size: few; d_call: -; v_call: TRBV20-1; cdr3_nt: TGCAGTGCTAGAGCTTCCCCAGTCAATTCACCCCTCCACTTT; cdr3_aa: CSARASPVNSPLHF
j_call: TRBJ1-2; clone_size: -; d_call: -; v_call: TRBV20-1; cdr3_nt: TGCAGTGCTAGACATCGATTTGAGGGGTATGGCTACACCTTC; cdr3_aa: CSARHRFEGYGYTF
j_call: TRBJ1-4; clone_size: -; d_call: -; v_call: TRBV11-2; cdr3_nt: TGTGCCAGCAGCTTAGTCCCAAGTTCTGAAAAACTGTTTTTT; cdr3_aa: CASSLVPSSEKLFF
j_call: TRBJ2-2; clone_size: -; d_call: -; v_call: TRBV5-1; cdr3_nt: TGCGCCAGCAGCTTGGGACCCACCGGGGAGCTGTTTTTT; cdr3_aa: CASSLGPTGELFF
j_call: TRBJ1-2; clone_size: -; d_call: -; v_call: TRBV10-1; cdr3_nt: TGCGCCAGCAGTGATTTCGGCAGAAACTATGGCTACACCTTC; cdr3_aa: CASSDFGRNYGYTF
j_call: TRBJ2-1; clone_size: -; d_call: TRBD2; v_call: TRBV7-2; cdr3_nt: TGTGCCAGCAGCTTAGGCGGGGGGGCCGTTGAAAATGAGCAGTTCTTC; cdr3_aa: CASSLGGGAVENEQFF
j_call: TRBJ2-5; clone_size: few; d_call: TRBD2; v_call: TRBV27; cdr3_nt: TGTGCCAGCAGTTCGGGCCCGCGGGGGGGCGGGCCGGTCGGGACCCAGTACTTC; cdr3_aa: CASSSGPRGGGPVGTQYF
j_call: TRBJ1-6; clone_size: -; d_call: -; v_call: TRBV2; cdr3_nt: TGTGCCAGCAGTGTCCAGGGGAGAAATTCACCCCTCCACTTT; cdr3_aa: CASSVQGRNSPLHF
j_call: TRBJ2-3; clone_size: once; d_call: -; v_call: TRBV5-4; cdr3_nt: TGTGCCAGCAGCATTGCTACGACCAGAAGCACAGATACGCAGTATTTT; cdr3_aa: CASSIATTRSTDTQYF
j_call: TRBJ1-4; clone_size: -; d_call: -; v_call: TRBV5-8; cdr3_nt: TGTGCCAGCAGCTTGTGGGAAAAACTGTTTTTT; cdr3_aa: CASSLWEKLFF
j_call: TRBJ1-5; clone_size: -; d_call: -; v_call: TRBV20-1; cdr3_nt: TGCAGTGCTAGCGGCAGCAATCAGCCCCAGCATTTT; cdr3_aa: CSASGSNQPQHF
j_call: TRBJ1-6; clone_size: medium-sized; d_call: TRBD1; v_call: TRBV15; cdr3_nt: TGTGCCACCAGCCAGCTCCAGACAGGGACCCTTAATTCACCCCTCCACTTT; cdr3_aa: CATSQLQTGTLNSPLHF
j_call: TRBJ2-5; clone_size: medium-sized; d_call: TRBD2; v_call: TRBV10-2; cdr3_nt: TGCGCCAGCAGGGTGGGGGAGGGGCTGGAGACCCAGTACTTC; cdr3_aa: CASRVGEGLETQYF
j_call: TRBJ1-1; clone_size: few; d_call: -; v_call: TRBV6-1; cdr3_nt: TGTGCCAGCAGTGCCCGACAGGCATCGTTGAACACTGAAGCTTTCTTT; cdr3_aa: CASSARQASLNTEAFF
j_call: TRBJ2-3; clone_size: medium-sized; d_call: -; v_call: TRBV7-3; cdr3_nt: TGTGCCAGCAGCCAGGCGGGTCCAGATACGCAGTATTTT; cdr3_aa: CASSQAGPDTQYF
j_call: TRBJ2-2; clone_size: -; d_call: TRBD1; v_call: TRBV20-1; cdr3_nt: TGCAGTGCCGAGGACAGGGCGGCCGGGGAGCTGTTTTTT; cdr3_aa: CSAEDRAAGELFF
j_call: TRBJ1-1; clone_size: -; d_call: -; v_call: TRBV27; cdr3_nt: TGTGCCAGCAGTTCCGCAGCAAGGACTGAAGCTTTCTTT; cdr3_aa: CASSSAARTEAFF
j_call: TRBJ2-2; clone_size: few; d_call: -; v_call: TRBV24-1; cdr3_nt: TGTGCCACCAGTGATCGGGGGACCGGGGAGCTGTTTTTT; cdr3_aa: CATSDRGTGELFF
j_call: TRBJ2-7; clone_size: -; d_call: -; v_call: TRBV5-4; cdr3_nt: TGTGCCAGCAGCTTATTTGCTGACCCCTACGAGCAGTACTTC; cdr3_aa: CASSLFADPYEQYF
j_call: TRBJ1-1; clone_size: few; d_call: -; v_call: TRBV20-1; cdr3_nt: TGCAGTGTCCCGGACAGGAACACTGAAGCTTTCTTT; cdr3_aa: CSVPDRNTEAFF
j_call: TRBJ1-1; clone_size: few; d_call: -; v_call: TRBV20-1; cdr3_nt: TGCAGTGCTAAAGAGGCCGCTGAAGCTTTCTTT; cdr3_aa: CSAKEAAEAFF
j_call: TRBJ1-1; clone_size: few; d_call: TRBD1; v_call: TRBV6-1; cdr3_nt: TGTGCCAGCAGCGACCTGACAGGGGACACTGAAGCTTTCTTT; cdr3_aa: CASSDLTGDTEAFF
j_call: TRBJ2-5; clone_size: few; d_call: -; v_call: TRBV6-1; cdr3_nt: TGTGCCAGCAGTGACGAAAGCGTGGGGAGGGAGACCCAGTACTTC; cdr3_aa: CASSDESVGRETQYF
j_call: TRBJ1-5; clone_size: -; d_call: -; v_call: TRBV16; cdr3_nt: TGTGCCAGCAGCCAATCCGGCAATCAGCCCCAGCATTTT; cdr3_aa: CASSQSGNQPQHF
j_call: TRBJ1-2; clone_size: -; d_call: -; v_call: TRBV5-1; cdr3_nt: TGCGCCAGCAGCTTGGCCCAGGGGTGGACCTATGGCTACACCTTC; cdr3_aa: CASSLAQGWTYGYTF
j_call: TRBJ1-5; clone_size: -; d_call: -; v_call: TRBV7-2; cdr3_nt: TGTGCCAGCAGCCCTCAGGGTTCGGGCGGCAATCAGCCCCAGCATTTT; cdr3_aa: CASSPQGSGGNQPQHF
j_call: TRBJ2-7; clone_size: -; d_call: -; v_call: TRBV6-1; cdr3_nt: TGTGCCATAGCCGGCTCGGTGCAGTACTTC; cdr3_aa: CAIAGSVQYF
j_call: TRBJ2-5; clone_size: few; d_call: -; v_call: TRBV20-1; cdr3_nt: TGCAGTGCTAGAGATCAGAGAAAGACCCAGTACTTC; cdr3_aa: CSARDQRKTQYF
j_call: TRBJ1-2; clone_size: few; d_call: -; v_call: TRBV19; cdr3_nt: TGTGCCAGTAGTACGACGGCCTATGGCTACACCTTC; cdr3_aa: CASSTTAYGYTF
j_call: TRBJ1-2; clone_size: -; d_call: TRBD1; v_call: TRBV11-2; cdr3_nt: TGTGCCAGCAGACCTGAGGGACAGGGCTATGGCTACACCTTC; cdr3_aa: CASRPEGQGYGYTF
j_call: TRBJ1-1; clone_size: few; d_call: -; v_call: TRBV11-2; cdr3_nt: TGTGCCAGCAGCCTGAACGGGGGGAACACTGAAGCTTTCTTT; cdr3_aa: CASSLNGGNTEAFF
j_call: TRBJ1-5; clone_size: -; d_call: -; v_call: TRBV7-8; cdr3_nt: TGTGCCAGCAGCTTGGCCCCCTATAATCAGCCCCAGCATTTT; cdr3_aa: CASSLAPYNQPQHF
j_call: TRBJ2-2; clone_size: few; d_call: -; v_call: TRBV20-1; cdr3_nt: TGCAGTGCTCCCCGGCCCCAAGGTACCGGGGAGCTGTTTTTT; cdr3_aa: CSAPRPQGTGELFF
j_call: TRBJ2-2; clone_size: few; d_call: -; v_call: TRBV12-5; cdr3_nt: TGTGCTAGTGGTTTGGTACGACCGAACACCGGGGAGCTGTTTTTT; cdr3_aa: CASGLVRPNTGELFF
j_call: TRBJ1-6; clone_size: few; d_call: -; v_call: TRBV7-2; cdr3_nt: TGTGCCAGCAGCTTATTGTCTTCGCAGTCACCCCTCCACTTT; cdr3_aa: CASSLLSSQSPLHF
j_call: TRBJ2-3; clone_size: -; d_call: -; v_call: TRBV25-1; cdr3_nt: TGTGCCAGCAGTGATCTGTCGAATACGCAGTATTTT; cdr3_aa: CASSDLSNTQYF
j_call: TRBJ2-3; clone_size: -; d_call: TRBD2; v_call: TRBV5-4; cdr3_nt: TGTGCCAGCAATATTCGGGGGGACACAGATACGCAGTATTTT; cdr3_aa: CASNIRGDTDTQYF
j_call: TRBJ1-3; clone_size: -; d_call: TRBD1; v_call: TRBV29-1; cdr3_nt: TGCAGCGTGCGAGGACAGGGGGCTGGAAACACCATATATTTT; cdr3_aa: CSVRGQGAGNTIYF
j_call: TRBJ1-1; clone_size: few; d_call: -; v_call: TRBV19; cdr3_nt: TGTGCCAGTAGTATCTCCAGGGGCACTGAAGCTTTCTTT; cdr3_aa: CASSISRGTEAFF
j_call: TRBJ2-2; clone_size: -; d_call: -; v_call: TRBV5-1; cdr3_nt: TGCGCCAGCAGCCAGGGGTTAAACACCGGGGAGCTGTTTTTT; cdr3_aa: CASSQGLNTGELFF
j_call: TRBJ1-1; clone_size: -; d_call: -; v_call: TRBV6-5; cdr3_nt: TGTGCCAGCAGTTCAAGACGAGTTGTGAACACTGAAGCTTTCTTT; cdr3_aa: CASSSRRVVNTEAFF
j_call: TRBJ1-1; clone_size: few; d_call: -; v_call: TRBV20-1; cdr3_nt: TGCAGTGCTAGACCCGGGGGGCGGAACACTGAAGCTTTCTTT; cdr3_aa: CSARPGGRNTEAFF
j_call: TRBJ2-7; clone_size: -; d_call: -; v_call: TRBV29-1; cdr3_nt: TGCAGCGGGACGGGAACCTCCTACGAGCAGTACTTC; cdr3_aa: CSGTGTSYEQYF
j_call: TRBJ2-1; clone_size: -; d_call: TRBD2; v_call: TRBV14; cdr3_nt: TGTGCCAGCAGCCAAGAATGGGGGGGTTGGTACAATGAGCAGTTCTTC; cdr3_aa: CASSQEWGGWYNEQFF
j_call: TRBJ2-3; clone_size: -; d_call: -; v_call: TRBV6-1; cdr3_nt: TGTGCCAGCGAAACAACCGGGTACGATACGCAGTATTTT; cdr3_aa: CASETTGYDTQYF
j_call: TRBJ1-5; clone_size: few; d_call: -; v_call: TRBV27; cdr3_nt: TGTGCCAGCAGTTTACTCGGCACACAGGGCAATCAGCCCCAGCATTTT; cdr3_aa: CASSLLGTQGNQPQHF
j_call: TRBJ1-2; clone_size: -; d_call: -; v_call: TRBV6-1; cdr3_nt: TGTGCCAGCAGCCGGGACCTCTCCGGGGGGTATGGCTACACCTTC; cdr3_aa: CASSRDLSGGYGYTF
j_call: TRBJ2-1; clone_size: -; d_call: TRBD2; v_call: TRBV7-9; cdr3_nt: TGTGCCAGCAGCCCCGGGACTAGTAAGGCCGATGAGCAGTTCTTC; cdr3_aa: CASSPGTSKADEQFF
j_call: TRBJ2-7; clone_size: -; d_call: -; v_call: TRBV6-1; cdr3_nt: TGTGCCAGCCATAGTTCTCCGGGTGAGGGGGACGAGCAGTACTTC; cdr3_aa: CASHSSPGEGDEQYF
j_call: TRBJ2-2; clone_size: -; d_call: TRBD1; v_call: TRBV28; cdr3_nt: TGTGCCAGCAGTACGCATACAGGGGCCGGGGAGCTGTTTTTT; cdr3_aa: CASSTHTGAGELFF
j_call: TRBJ1-2; clone_size: -; d_call: -; v_call: TRBV7-2; cdr3_nt: TGTGCCAGCAGCCCATCGGGGGGCGCAAGGGGTGGCTATGGCTACACCTTC; cdr3_aa: CASSPSGGARGGYGYTF